This TCR beta chain was recorded in a study of shared clonotypes between healthy human individuals. Study information: CD4 naive cells filled three plates per donor, CD4 memory three, CD8 naive two and CD8 memory one.

V was cut by 7 bases and J by 5 bases, with 15 bases left in between. CDR3 length: 14 amino acids. Germline V CDR1 and CDR2: LNHDA, SQIVND (reference sequence). The method was immunoSEQ multiplex PCR; TCRdb's version includes in-frame clones alone and lacks a portion of them. The sample has about 1.1 million clones, around 78% seen once. V usage is TRBV19 and J usage is TRBJ2-1; D possibly matches TRBD1 or TRBD2 (6 bases each). The TCR comes from a man in his late teens or twenties in good health. Some clones in this sample may be carry-over from other donors' samples. Sequenced: memory CD4+ T cells from PBMCs. Indicated subset: CD45RA-negative fraction. CDR3 residues: CASKEQGGNNEQFF. The CDR3 DNA follows: TGTGCCAGTAAGGAACAGGGAGGCAACAATGAGCAGTTCTTC.